This TCR beta chain was captured in a study of blood T cell repertoires in COVID-19. In the study overall: Material from acute and convalescent COVID-19 was sourced from the United States, Italy and Spain. Nucleic acid was either cDNA or gDNA, and it came from T cells, B-cell-depleted T cells, or PBMCs.

Between the trimmed V and J ends, which lost 0 bases and 2 bases, there was a span of 11 bases. Looked up from germline, CDR1 is SGHRS and CDR2 is YFSETQ. CDR3 length: 15 residues. Per the study methods: Researchers report that nucleated cell counts were estimated from reference gene primer amplification. Clones were read by immunoSEQ multiplex PCR, and TCRdb kept only the in-frame ones, dropping some. V and J calls and clone size are copied from that table; D and trimming were computed from the DNA. Counted here are around 140,000 clones, over 65% occurring once; the ten biggest clones make up over 15%. In the case of this clone: Other DNA sequences in this specimen translate into the identical CDR3.

The sequence was obtained from a man aged 50 to 60 with acute or convalescent COVID-19. The V gene is TRBV5-1, the J gene TRBJ1-1, with D possibly TRBD1 on 5 matching bases. The sample taken for sequencing was peripheral blood. The DNA of the CDR3 is TGCGCCAGCAGCTTGGCAGGGTCGTTAAACACTGAAGCTTTCTTT. Translating it yields CASSLAGSLNTEAFF.